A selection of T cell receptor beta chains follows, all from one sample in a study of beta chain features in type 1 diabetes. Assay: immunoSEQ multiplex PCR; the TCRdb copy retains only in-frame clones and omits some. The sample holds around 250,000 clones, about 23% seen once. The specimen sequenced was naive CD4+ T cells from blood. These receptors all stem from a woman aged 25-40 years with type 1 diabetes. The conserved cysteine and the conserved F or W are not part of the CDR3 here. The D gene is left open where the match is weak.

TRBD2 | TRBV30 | AWSVTSGSEQY
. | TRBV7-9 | ASSLRSGSDTQY
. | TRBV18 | ASSTFSTEAF
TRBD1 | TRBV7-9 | ASSLVDRVSEQY
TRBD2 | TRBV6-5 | ASSLSGGEYEQY
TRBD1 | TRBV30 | AYAQGPANEKLF
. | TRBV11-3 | ASSLVGAPNTGELF
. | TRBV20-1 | SARVGLEGY
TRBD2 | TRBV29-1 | SVEGGGLGTVYNEQF
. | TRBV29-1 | SVPIRGNQPQH
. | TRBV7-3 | ASSWSGTNNEQF